The 21 T cell receptor beta chains below all came from one sample that was sequenced in a study of beta chain features in type 1 diabetes. All of the isolated RNA was reverse transcribed, so expressed TCRB transcripts were sequenced. Sequenced by immunoSEQ multiplex PCR; TCRdb stores in-frame clones only, minus some. The profile shows some 500,000 clones, about an eighth of them singletons. Sequenced: naive CD4+ T cells from blood. The receptors originated from a woman between 18 and 30 years old in good health.

This clone was seen a few times. This rearrangement joins TRBV5-4 to TRBJ1-2, with D possibly matching TRBD1 (5 bases). CDR1 SGHNT and CDR2 YYREEE come from the germline V gene (reference sequence). This CDR3 contains 13 residues. Trimming took 0 bases from V and 5 from J, leaving 8 bases between them. CDR3 DNA: TGTGCCAGCAGCTTGGGTTCAGGGTATGGCTACACCTTC. Its protein product is CASSLGSGYGYTF.

This clone has only a few counts. This sample also contains other DNA sequences that code for the same CDR3. The rearrangement joins TRBV19 to TRBJ1-1; unclear D gene. CDR3 length: 14 amino acids. Germline CDR1 reads LNHDA; CDR2 reads SQIVND (reference sequence). Trimming pared 3 bases from V and 4 bases from J, leaving 12 bases between. CDR3 amino acids: CASSISGGGTEAFF. In DNA, the CDR3 is TGTGCCAGTAGTATCTCCGGCGGTGGCACTGAAGCTTTCTTT.

The chain has TRBV4-2 and TRBJ2-7; D uncertain. Trimming removed 0 bases at V and 2 bases at J, with 5 bases between. The germline V gene has CDR1 LGHNA and CDR2 YNFKEQ. This CDR3 comprises 13 residues. Here the CDR3 DNA reads TGTGCCAGCAGCCAAGATGGAACCTACGAGCAGTACTTC. Protein: CASSQDGTYEQYF.

This clone has a handful of counts. This chain connects TRBV5-6 to TRBJ2-7; maybe TRBD1 (5 bases). V lost 3 bases to trimming and J lost 2 bases, with 9 bases between them. Germline lookup yields CDR1 SGHDT and CDR2 YYEEEE. CDR3 length: 13 residues. The CDR3 coding sequence is TGTGCCAGCAGCTACAGGCTACCCTACGAGCAGTACTTC. It specifies CASSYRLPYEQYF.

This clone was counted between two and nine times. The chain employs TRBV5-1 and TRBJ2-1, with TRBD2 as a possible D gene (5 bases). V gave up 7 bases and J gave up 3 bases, with 14 bases separating them. The CDR3 covers 14 residues. Germline V gene sequence: CDR1 SGHRS, CDR2 YFSETQ. The CDR3 DNA reads as TGCGCCAGCTCCGGGATGCAACACTACAATGAGCAGTTCTTC. It is translated as CASSGMQHYNEQFF.

This clone appeared a few times. This sequence joins TRBV7-9 and TRBJ2-3; D gene uncertain. V was cut by 4 bases and J by 1 base, with 9 bases left in between. Germline V gene data show CDR1 as SEHNR and CDR2 as FQNEAQ (reference sequence). This CDR3 is 14 amino acids long. As DNA, the CDR3 is TGTGCCAGCAGCTACCGATCCGGCACAGATACGCAGTATTTT. It specifies CASSYRSGTDTQYF. The full variable domain, in which reference TRBV7-9 and TRBJ2-3 provide the parts outside the CDR3, is DTGVSQNPRHKITKRGQNVTFRCDPISEHNRLYWYRQTLGQGPEFLTYFQNEAQLEKSRLLSDRFSAERPKGSFSTLEIQRTEQGDSAMYLCASSYRSGTDTQYFGPGTRLTVL.

The V call is TRBV4-2, the J call TRBJ1-5; D not certain. Deletions cut 1 base from V and 6 bases from J, with 10 bases between. CDR3 length equals 14 residues. Germline V CDR1 and CDR2: LGHNA, YNFKEQ. The CDR3 loop is CASSQVGVGQPQHF. The CDR3, as DNA: TGTGCCAGCAGCCAAGTCGGGGTGGGTCAGCCCCAGCATTTT.

The rearrangement uses TRBV5-1 and TRBJ2-7; D may correspond to TRBD1 or TRBD2 (5 bases each). V was shortened by 3 bases and J by 2 bases, with 9 bases between the two germline ends. Germline V gene lookup returns CDR1 SGHRS and CDR2 YFSETQ. The CDR3 is 13 residues long. CDR3 protein: CASSWDGTYEQYV. In nucleotides, the CDR3 is TGCGCCAGCAGCTGGGACGGAACCTACGAGCAGTACGTC.

The gene calls are TRBV7-2 and TRBJ1-6; 7 bases map to TRBD1. Germline assignment: CDR1 SGHTA and CDR2 FQGNSA. The CDR3 has 15 amino acids. The V segment lost 1 base and the J segment 7 bases; nucleotides outside the gene matches: 4. The CDR3 sequence: CASSLEGQKNSPLHF. As DNA, the CDR3 is TGTGCCAGCAGCTTAGAGGGACAGAAAAATTCACCCCTCCACTTT.

The J gene is TRBJ2-3, the V gene TRBV4-3; D perhaps matches TRBD2 (6 bases). Germline assignment: CDR1 LGHNA and CDR2 YSLEER. Trimming took off 0 bases at V and 3 bases at J, with 13 bases between the two ends. This CDR3 is 16 amino acids long. DNA for the CDR3: TGCGCCAGCAGCCAAGATAGAAGCGGGCGGACAGATACGCAGTATTTT. Translated: CASSQDRSGRTDTQYF.

This clone was recorded a few times. CDR3 in DNA: TGTGCCAGCAGCTTAAGCACTGAAGCTTTCTTT. It translates to CASSLSTEAFF. The chain joins TRBV7-9 to TRBJ1-1, with D unclear. Trimming removed 2 bases from V and 4 bases from J, with 2 bases in between. This CDR3 region has 11 residues. The germline V gene has CDR1 SEHNR and CDR2 FQNEAQ (reference sequence).

This chain links TRBV14 with TRBJ2-5; the D is unclear. V lost 1 base and J lost 2, with 8 bases in between. The germline V gene encodes CDR1 SGHDN and CDR2 FVKESK. The CDR3 extends over 14 amino acids. The CDR3 DNA reads as TGTGCCAGCAGCCAAGCCCCCTCTCAAGAGACCCAGTACTTC. Its translation is CASSQAPSQETQYF.

This clone was recorded a few times. This chain connects TRBV20-1 to TRBJ1-1; D is uncertain. Germline CDR1 reads DFQATT; CDR2 reads SNEGSKA (reference sequence). Trimming cost V 5 bases and J 8 bases, with 12 bases left between them. CDR3 length equals 11 residues. The CDR3 protein is CSAEGPSEAFF. The CDR3 DNA sequence: TGCAGTGCTGAGGGCCCCAGCGAAGCTTTCTTT.

This clone turned up a few times. The CDR3 is CASSHSTVAGALPGTQYF. The DNA for the CDR3 is TGCGCCAGCAGTCATTCTACCGTAGCGGGGGCCCTCCCGGGTACGCAGTATTTT. The chain uses TRBV23-1 and TRBJ2-3, with TRBD2 matching 9 bases. TRBV23-1 is labeled an ORF, and its function is uncertain. V lost 3 bases to trimming and J lost 8 bases; unmatched junction nucleotides: 18. CDR3 length: 18 residues.

The gene calls are TRBV7-9 and TRBJ2-3; D is undetermined. Germline V gene lookup returns CDR1 SEHNR and CDR2 FQNEAQ (reference sequence). The CDR3 sequence is 16 residues long. V was trimmed by 5 bases and J by 2 bases, leaving 17 bases between them. As DNA, the CDR3 is TGTGCCAGCAGCCATGCCCCGAGGCTACCCACAGATACGCAGTATTTT. Encoded protein: CASSHAPRLPTDTQYF.

This clone was counted between two and nine times. V usage is TRBV5-5 and J usage is TRBJ2-6, with TRBD1 as a possible D gene (5 bases). The CDR3 contains 15 residues. The V and J ends lost 2 bases and 4 bases respectively, with 10 bases between them. Germline CDR1 SGHKS, CDR2 YYEKEE (reference sequence). CDR3 protein: CASSLQVTGANVLTF. The CDR3 bases are TGTGCCAGCAGCTTACAGGTGACCGGGGCCAACGTCCTGACTTTC.

A few counts support this clone. The V and J genes are TRBV7-9 and TRBJ2-3, with unresolved D. Per germline, CDR1 SEHNR and CDR2 FQNEAQ (reference sequence). Trimming shortened V by 1 base and J by 6 bases, and 11 bases separated the two germline ends. The length of the CDR3 is 14 residues. As DNA, the CDR3 is TGTGCCAGCAGCTTAGGGATCGAGACCGATACGCAGTATTTT. It is translated as CASSLGIETDTQYF.

This clone was seen only a few times. The chain links TRBV5-1 to TRBJ2-1, with no clear D. This CDR3 is 13 amino acids long. Germline CDR1 is SGHRS and CDR2 is YFSETQ. Trimming removed 2 bases at V and 6 bases at J, with 9 bases between. CDR3 coding DNA: TGCGCCAGCAGCTTACGCTTAGCCAATGAGCAGTTCTTC. This gives the protein CASSLRLANEQFF.

V usage is TRBV27 and J usage is TRBJ2-7; possible D gene TRBD1, 5 bases. Between the trimmed V and J ends, which lost 7 bases and 5 bases, there was a span of 9 bases. Germline CDR1 and CDR2: MNHEY and SMNVEV (reference sequence). The CDR3 totals 11 residues. The CDR3 region is CASKGSDEQYV. CDR3 nucleotide sequence: TGTGCCAGCAAGGGGTCGGACGAGCAGTACGTC.

This clone has just a few counts. This sequence joins TRBV2 and TRBJ2-5; D gene unclear. CDR1 is SNHLY, CDR2 FYNNEI, per germline. This CDR3 region has 16 residues. V dropped 2 bases and J dropped 1 base, with 14 bases sitting between them. The CDR3 is CASSETPPGVQETQYF. Written as DNA, the CDR3 is TGTGCCAGCAGTGAAACGCCCCCCGGTGTCCAAGAGACCCAGTACTTC. The entire variable domain, with the rest obtained from reference TRBV2 and TRBJ2-5, is as follows: EPEVTQTPSHQVTQMGQEVILRCVPISNHLYFYWYRQILGQKVEFLVSFYNNEISEKSEIFDDQFSVERPDGSNFTLKIRSTKLEDSAMYFCASSETPPGVQETQYFGPGTRLLVL.

The V gene is TRBV7-2, the J gene TRBJ1-6, with D unclear. This CDR3 is built from 14 residues. The germline V gene has CDR1 SGHTA and CDR2 FQGNSA. With 0 bases removed from V and 7 bases from J, the gap between germline ends came to 7 bases. The CDR3 region is CASSLAFGNSPLHF. The DNA of the CDR3 is TGTGCCAGCAGCTTAGCTTTCGGGAATTCACCCCTCCACTTT.